The next 7 T cell receptor beta chains were all read from a single sample in a study of cytomegalovirus exposure and HLA in healthy donors. A multiplex PCR was run with 60 Vbeta primers and 13 Jbeta primers. Sequencing used immunoSEQ multiplex PCR; TCRdb keeps in-frame clones, though not all of them. This table has 120,000 or so clones, 75% to 80% appearing once. The sample was PBMCs. The receptors originated from a woman younger than 45 in good health and CMV-seronegative.

The chain combines TRBV29-1 with TRBJ2-1; D might be TRBD2 (5 bases). The CDR3 is made up of 11 amino acids. Between the trimmed V and J ends, which lost 4 bases and 9 bases, there was a span of 10 bases. Germline loops: CDR1 SQVTM, CDR2 ANQGSEA. The CDR3 DNA reads as TGCAGCGTTGTCCACGGAGGTGAGCAGTTCTTC. Translating it yields CSVVHGGEQFF.

V gene TRBV27 combines with J gene TRBJ1-1; D is perhaps TRBD1 (5 bases). From germline, CDR1 is MNHEY and CDR2 SMNVEV (reference sequence). V lost 3 bases, J lost 5 bases, and 10 bases lay in between. CDR3 size: 13 residues. CDR3 nucleotides: TGTGCCAGCAGTTTCTCACGGGGGACTGAAGCTTTCTTT. This encodes CASSFSRGTEAFF.

V and J are TRBV28 and TRBJ2-1; TRBD2 agrees at 13 bases. The V and J ends lost 2 bases and 14 bases, in that order; junction bases with no gene match: 3. The CDR3 runs to 13 residues. CDR1 and CDR2 from the germline V gene are MDHEN and SYDVKM. CDR3 amino acids: CASSLHTSGGEFF. The CDR3, as DNA: TGTGCCAGCAGTTTACACACTAGCGGGGGGGAGTTCTTC. The full variable domain, in which reference TRBV28 and TRBJ2-1 provide the parts outside the CDR3, is DVKVTQSSRYLVKRTGEKVFLECVQDMDHENMFWYRQDPGLGLRLIYFSYDVKMKEKGDIPEGYSVSREKKERFSLILESASTNQTSMYLCASSLHTSGGEFFGPGTRLTVL.

The gene calls are TRBV9 and TRBJ2-7; tentatively, D is TRBD2 (5 bases). Per the germline V gene, CDR1 is SGDLS and CDR2 is YYNGEE. The V gene lost 0 bases and the J gene lost 2 bases, with 12 bases spanning the gap. The CDR3 is 15 amino acids. DNA of the CDR3: TGTGCCAGCAGCGTAGGTGTTAGCGCGGCCTACGAGCAGTACTTC. Residues: CASSVGVSAAYEQYF.

CDR3 sequence reads: CASSVGQGSFYEQYF. Here the CDR3 DNA reads TGTGCCAGCAGCGTAGGACAGGGGTCCTTCTACGAGCAGTACTTC. The chain links TRBV9 to TRBJ2-7; 8 nucleotides match TRBD1. Per germline, CDR1 SGDLS and CDR2 YYNGEE. The J segment lost 3 bases and the V segment lost 0 bases, leaving 5 bases of the junction unmatched. The CDR3 runs 15 residues.

This clone was detected a few times. The rearrangement joins TRBV5-4 to TRBJ2-1; D is possibly TRBD1 (5 bases). The V end was cut by 4 bases, the J end by 4 bases, with 27 bases between. The CDR3 has 19 residues. Germline-derived CDR1 and CDR2 are SGHNT and YYREEE (reference sequence). The CDR3 DNA is TGTGCCAGCAGCGTACGGGCAGGGCATTTCCTAGGAGTATACAATGAGCAGTTCTTC. Translated: CASSVRAGHFLGVYNEQFF.

V gene TRBV7-9 combines with J gene TRBJ2-1; no reliable D call. The V end was cut by 3 bases, the J end by 2 bases, with 8 bases between. The CDR3 spans 14 residues. Germline loops: CDR1 SEHNR, CDR2 FQNEAQ (reference sequence). CDR3 amino acids: CASSFPTTYNEQFF. Here the CDR3 DNA reads TGTGCCAGCAGCTTCCCTACGACCTACAATGAGCAGTTCTTC.